This TCR beta chain was identified during a study of blood T cell repertoires in COVID-19. Study context: Acute-phase and convalescent COVID-19 samples originated in the United States, Italy and Spain.

The CDR3 runs to 17 residues. Authors' methods: Nucleated cell number was recorded as an estimate derived from reference gene primer amplification. TCRdb's copy holds only in-frame clones and misses some; the assay was immunoSEQ multiplex PCR. The V and J calls and clone size are taken from that table; D and trimming were inferred from the DNA. There are about 280,000 clones in the sample; almost 85% occur only once, and about 5.1% lies in the top ten. The sequenced material came from peripheral blood. The TCR sequence derives from a man aged 50 to 60 with active or convalescent COVID-19. This rearrangement joins TRBV21-1 to TRBJ2-7; the table gives TRBD1 as D, unverified against the DNA. TRBV21-1 is termed a pseudogene. Here the CDR3 reads CASSKPPGQGESYEQYF. CDR3 DNA sequence: TGTGCCAGCAGCAAACCCCCGGGACAGGGGGAGTCCTACGAGCAGTACTTC.